This record covers a single T cell receptor beta chain. Methods used by the authors: Amplification from reference gene primers served as the basis for estimated nucleated cell counts. Produced via immunoSEQ multiplex PCR; TCRdb's table is partial and in-frame only. The V and J calls and the clone size are those of that table, but D and trimming were determined from the DNA. The sample holds approximately 210,000 clones; around 90% are singletons and the top ten take approximately 1.2%. Germline assignment: CDR1 MGHDK and CDR2 SYGVNS. This CDR3 region has 12 residues. Deletions cut 2 bases from V and 7 bases from J, with 8 bases between. The data derive from a study of blood T cell repertoires in COVID-19. Study summary: PBMCs, B-cell-depleted T cells, or T cells provided the cDNA or gDNA that made up the material.

The origin of this receptor is a man in his thirties or forties with acute or convalescent COVID-19. Sequencing was performed on peripheral blood. The rearrangement joins TRBV25-1 to TRBJ1-2; D gene ambiguous. The CDR3 protein is CASSEGLRGYTF. CDR3 in DNA: TGTGCCAGCAGTGAAGGCCTCCGTGGCTACACCTTC.